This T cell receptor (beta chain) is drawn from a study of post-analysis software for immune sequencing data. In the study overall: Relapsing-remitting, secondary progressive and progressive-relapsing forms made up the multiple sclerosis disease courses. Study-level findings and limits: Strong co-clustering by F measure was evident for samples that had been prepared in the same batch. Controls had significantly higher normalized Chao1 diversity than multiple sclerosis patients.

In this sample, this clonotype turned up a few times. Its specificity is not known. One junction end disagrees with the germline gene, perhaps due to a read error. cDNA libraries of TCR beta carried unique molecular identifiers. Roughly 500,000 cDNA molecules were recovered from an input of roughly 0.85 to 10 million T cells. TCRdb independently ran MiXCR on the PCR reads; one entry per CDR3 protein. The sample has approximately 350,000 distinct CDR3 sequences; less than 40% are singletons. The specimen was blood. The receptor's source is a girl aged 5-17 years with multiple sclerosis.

CDR3 sequence reads: CASSVDKNTETFF. The CDR3 nucleotides read TGTGCCAGCAGCGTTGACAAGAACACTGAAACTTTCTTT. The chain couples TRBV6-4 to TRBJ1-1; D not resolved. The CDR3 runs 13 residues. CDR1 and CDR2 (germline): MRHNA, SNTAGT.